Presented here are 2 T cell receptor beta chains from one specimen sequenced in a study of post-analysis software for immune sequencing data. TCR beta libraries were prepared from cDNA with unique molecular identifiers. Via MiXCR, TCRdb re-called the PCR reads, giving one row per CDR3 protein. This table has hundreds of thousands of distinct CDR3 sequences, 30% to 45% appearing once. These receptors have no known antigen. Study outcomes and limitations: There were five or six TRBV segments more frequent in patients than controls, and TRBV5-6, TRBV5-1 and TRBV20-1 were among them.

The sample consisted of blood. All receptors come from a girl aged 10 to 17 with multiple sclerosis.

The chain employs TRBV27 and TRBJ2-1, with TRBD2 as a possible D gene (6 bases). Trimming removed 4 bases at V and 0 bases at J, with 13 bases between. The CDR3 has 16 amino acids. From germline, CDR1 is MNHEY and CDR2 SMNVEV (reference sequence). Written as DNA, the CDR3 is TGTGCCAGCAGTTCCGCGTGGGGGGTCTCCTACAATGAGCAGTTCTTC. Encoded protein: CASSSAWGVSYNEQFF.

There are many counts of this clonotype. The rearrangement links TRBV7-2 to TRBJ2-4, with TRBD1 matching over 8 bases. This CDR3 spans 19 amino acids. Per the germline V gene, CDR1 is SGHTA and CDR2 is FQGNSA. Trimming at V came to 4 bases and at J to 0 bases, leaving 14 bases not matched to a gene. The CDR3 sequence: CASSSAGTGVHLAKNIQYF. For the CDR3, the DNA is TGTGCCAGCAGCTCGGCCGGGACAGGAGTTCACCTAGCCAAAAACATTCAGTACTTC.